The TCR beta chain under discussion was sequenced for a study of long-term antiretroviral therapy in people with HIV. In the study overall: The 2015 immediate-ART recommendation came about a decade after the earliest samples.

Regarding the study as a whole: Clones showing expansion before ART dominated the repertoire at all time points.

Regarding this clone: Its antigen is currently unknown.

This CDR3 is 12 amino acids long. Germline assignment: CDR1 KGHSH and CDR2 LQKENI. V lost 6 bases, J lost 0 bases, and 5 bases lay in between. With survey level as its setting, the immunoSEQ assay was v3.0. Libraries were prepared by immunoSEQ multiplex PCR; TCRdb keeps only in-frame clonotypes and omits some of them. This table holds roughly 30,000 clones, about 95% found once. Specimen: unsorted PBMCs, collected 6.3 years after starting antiretroviral therapy. This receptor was obtained from a man aged 30 to 39 with HIV. This chain connects TRBV18 to TRBJ1-1; D remains ambiguous. CDR3 region: CASSTMNTEAFF. CDR3 bases: TGTGCCAGCTCTACCATGAACACTGAAGCTTTCTTT.